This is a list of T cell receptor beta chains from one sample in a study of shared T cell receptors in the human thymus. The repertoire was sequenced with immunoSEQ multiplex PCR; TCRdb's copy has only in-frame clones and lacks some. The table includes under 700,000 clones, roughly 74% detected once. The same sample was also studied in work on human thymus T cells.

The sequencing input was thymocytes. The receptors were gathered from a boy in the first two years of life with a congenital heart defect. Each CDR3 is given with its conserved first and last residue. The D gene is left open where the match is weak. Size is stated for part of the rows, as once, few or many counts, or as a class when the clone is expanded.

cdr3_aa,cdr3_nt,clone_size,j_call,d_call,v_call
CASSAPRGRGVQETQYF,TGTGCCAGCAGCGCCCCCCGGGGGAGGGGGGTTCAAGAGACCCAGTACTTC,once,TRBJ2-5,NA,TRBV9
CASSTSGYGEDTQYF,TGTGCCAGCAGTACCAGCGGGTACGGGGAGGATACGCAGTATTTT,NA,TRBJ2-3,NA,TRBV6-5
CASSTGLAGAGELFF,TGTGCCAGTAGTACCGGACTAGCGGGAGCCGGGGAGCTGTTTTTT,NA,TRBJ2-2,TRBD2,TRBV19
CASSQTGNTEAFF,TGTGCCAGCAGCCAAACCGGGAACACTGAAGCTTTCTTT,NA,TRBJ1-1,NA,TRBV14
CASSLAGSSRWATGELFF,TGTGCCAGCAGCTTAGCCGGCTCTTCCCGTTGGGCTACCGGGGAGCTGTTTTTT,NA,TRBJ2-2,NA,TRBV7-9
CASSQRELATNEKLFF,TGCGCCAGCAGCCAGAGGGAACTTGCAACTAATGAAAAACTGTTTTTT,NA,TRBJ1-4,NA,TRBV4-3
CASSPSSGRVPGIVCEQYF,TGTGCCAGCAGTCCCTCTAGCGGGAGGGTCCCCGGGATTGTATGCGAGCAGTACTTC,NA,TRBJ2-7,TRBD2,TRBV7-9
CASSLAGAYEQYF,TGTGCCAGCAGCCTAGCGGGAGCTTACGAGCAGTACTTC,few,TRBJ2-7,TRBD2,TRBV7-9
CASRRSWTGGRGAEAFF,TGTGCCAGCAGACGGTCCTGGACAGGGGGCCGGGGCGCTGAAGCTTTCTTT,NA,TRBJ1-1,TRBD1,TRBV11-2
CSVPTGGYHEAFF,TGCAGCGTCCCGACGGGAGGGTACCATGAAGCTTTCTTT,NA,TRBJ1-1,NA,TRBV29-1
CASSFRPPGGYTF,TGTGCCAGCAGTTTCAGGCCCCCCGGTGGCTACACCTTC,NA,TRBJ1-2,NA,TRBV28
CASSPRRTSGRAETQYF,TGTGCCAGCAGCCCTCGCCGGACTAGCGGGAGGGCGGAGACCCAGTACTTC,once,TRBJ2-5,TRBD2,TRBV14
CASTLGEGRGNQPQHF,TGTGCCAGCACCCTGGGAGAGGGGAGGGGCAATCAGCCCCAGCATTTT,NA,TRBJ1-5,NA,TRBV7-9
CSVVGVLWNTEAFF,TGCAGCGTTGTGGGAGTATTATGGAACACTGAAGCTTTCTTT,NA,TRBJ1-1,NA,TRBV29-1
CASSYWTGVKYSNQPQHF,TGTGCCAGCAGTTATTGGACAGGTGTTAAGTATAGCAATCAGCCCCAGCATTTT,NA,TRBJ1-5,TRBD1,TRBV28
CASSRYGVETQYF,TGTGCCAGCAGCCGGTATGGAGTAGAGACCCAGTACTTC,NA,TRBJ2-5,NA,TRBV14
CASRLSGSSYNEQFF,TGTGCCAGCAGGCTAAGCGGAAGCTCCTACAATGAGCAGTTCTTC,NA,TRBJ2-1,NA,TRBV6-5
CASSPRTGGRDEQYF,TGTGCCAGCTCACCTCGGACAGGGGGTAGGGACGAGCAGTACTTC,NA,TRBJ2-7,TRBD1,TRBV18
CASSRISRLAGHPDTQYF,TGTGCCAGCAGTCGGATTTCGAGACTAGCGGGGCACCCAGATACGCAGTATTTT,NA,TRBJ2-3,TRBD2,TRBV5-6
CASSDSRTGFGYTF,TGTGCCAGCAGTGACTCGAGGACAGGCTTTGGCTACACCTTC,once,TRBJ1-2,TRBD1,TRBV6-4
CASSKWGLAGPFSTDTQYF,TGTGCCAGTAGTAAGTGGGGACTAGCGGGACCCTTTAGCACAGATACGCAGTATTTT,NA,TRBJ2-3,TRBD2,TRBV19
CASSPAGTAVRLREQYF,TGTGCCAGCAGCCCTGCTGGGACAGCCGTAAGACTACGGGAGCAGTACTTC,NA,TRBJ2-7,TRBD1,TRBV7-9
CASSVGTGIVDQPQHF,TGTGCCAGCAGTGTCGGGACAGGGATCGTGGATCAGCCCCAGCATTTT,few,TRBJ1-5,TRBD1,TRBV6-1
CASSQVKRRLNLPLNEQFF,TGCGCCAGCAGCCAAGTTAAGAGGAGACTAAACCTTCCCCTCAATGAGCAGTTCTTC,once,TRBJ2-1,NA,TRBV4-3
CASSTGRETYEQYF,TGTGCCAGCAGCACAGGGAGGGAAACCTACGAGCAGTACTTC,NA,TRBJ2-7,NA,TRBV25-1
CASSSYTDTQYF,TGTGCCAGCAGTTCCTATACAGATACGCAGTATTTT,NA,TRBJ2-3,NA,TRBV28
CASRKRATSGRGDTQYF,TGCGCCAGCCGGAAAAGGGCGACTAGCGGGAGGGGAGATACGCAGTATTTT,NA,TRBJ2-3,TRBD2,TRBV4-1
CTSSHGTPNEQFF,TGCACCAGCAGCCACGGGACACCCAATGAGCAGTTCTTC,NA,TRBJ2-1,NA,TRBV1
CASSSASGRRETQYF,TGTGCCAGCAGTTCCGCTAGCGGGAGGCGGGAGACCCAGTACTTC,NA,TRBJ2-5,TRBD2,TRBV9
CASSPKCGIPYYNEQFF,TGTGCCAGCAGTCCGAAATGCGGAATCCCTTACTACAATGAGCAGTTCTTC,NA,TRBJ2-1,NA,TRBV5-6